One sample yielded the 23 T cell receptor beta chains listed below, sequenced in a study of blood T cells in healthy people across ages. A second PCR, run for roughly 6 to 11 cycles, used a sample-barcoded 5' primer plus a J-beta primer mix. TCRdb re-called the 5' RACE reads with MiXCR, one entry per CDR3 protein. This sample has about 970,000 distinct CDR3 sequences, with roughly 51% found just once. Sequenced material: blood. These receptor sequences come from a woman in her fifties or sixties in good health.

The V and J genes are TRBV12-3 or TRBV12-4 and TRBJ2-7, with 8 bases aligning to TRBD1. Trimming cost V 6 bases and J 5 bases; bases outside gene matches: 9. This CDR3 contains 14 residues. The CDR3 region is CASSPRTGKDEQYF. The DNA for the CDR3 is TGTGCCAGCAGCCCCAGGACAGGGAAGGACGAGCAGTACTTC.

J is TRBJ2-3 and V is TRBV3-1; weak D call: TRBD2 (5 bases). V gave up 4 bases and J gave up 6 bases, with 20 bases separating them. CDR1 LGHDT and CDR2 YNNKEL come from the germline V gene (reference sequence). The CDR3 contains 16 residues. DNA for the CDR3: TGTGCCAGCAGCCGCACCCACGGGATCCTTTCCGATACGCAGTATTTT. Encoded protein: CASSRTHGILSDTQYF.

CDR3 DNA sequence: TGTGCCAGCAGTCAGCCGGGTAGCGGGATAACCGGTGAGCAGTTCTTC. It is translated as CASSQPGSGITGEQFF. The rearrangement joins TRBV27 to TRBJ2-1; 8 nucleotides agree with TRBD2. The CDR3 runs to 16 residues. Germline values: CDR1 MNHEY, CDR2 SMNVEV (reference sequence). With 5 bases clipped from V and 9 bases from J, the junction kept 15 bases outside the gene matches.

The chain recombines TRBV29-1 with TRBJ2-1; TRBD2 is a possible D gene (6 bases). Trimming left V 6 bases short and J 8 bases short, with 20 bases between. The CDR3 totals 14 residues. The germline V gene encodes CDR1 SQVTM and CDR2 ANQGSEA. DNA of the CDR3: TGCAGCGTAGCCGGGACTGGAGTATACGATGAGCAGTTCTTC. Translated: CSVAGTGVYDEQFF.

A remark on this clonotype: At one boundary the junction diverges from the germline segment, which might be a read error. V is TRBV2 and J is TRBJ2-1, with no clear D. Germline V lookup: CDR1 SNHLY, CDR2 FYNNEI. The CDR3 runs to 13 residues. The CDR3 spells CANSQLAGNEQFF. The CDR3 region has the DNA TGTGCCAACAGTCAACTCGCAGGCAATGAGCAGTTCTTC.

V is TRBV2 and J is TRBJ2-5; TRBD2 matches at 7 bases. Trimming at V came to 7 bases and at J to 0 bases, leaving 2 bases not matched to a gene. Germline CDR1 and CDR2: SNHLY and FYNNEI. There are 13 residues in the CDR3. Here the CDR3 DNA reads TGTGCCAGCATGGGGGGGTACCAAGAGACCCAGTACTTC. Protein sequence: CASMGGYQETQYF.

This clonotype was picked up a small number of times. The V call is TRBV6-2 or TRBV6-3, the J call TRBJ2-3; maybe TRBD1 (7 bases). This CDR3 region has 12 residues. The V and J ends lost 5 bases and 6 bases respectively, with 9 bases between them. Germline CDR1 reads MNHEY; CDR2 reads SVGEGT. As DNA, the CDR3 is TGTGCCAGCAGTGCAGGGGGGGATACGCAGTATTTT. Its translation: CASSAGGDTQYF.

The chain carries TRBV28 and TRBJ2-7, with D uncertain. With the DNA end fitting TRBJ2-5 better, the J assignment may be wrong. Germline lookup yields CDR1 MDHEN and CDR2 SYDVKM. The CDR3 loop spans 11 amino acids. CDR3 amino acids: CASSWAETQYF. The CDR3, as DNA: TGTGCCAGCAGTTGGGCGGAGACCCAGTACTTC.

A word on this clonotype: A much larger clone differs from this one at a single base, so this may be a read error. This chain connects TRBV29-1 to TRBJ2-6; D not certain. The CDR3 has 13 residues. The germline gives CDR1 SQVTM, CDR2 ANQGSEA. The V end was cut by 6 bases, the J end by 2 bases, with 8 bases between. This CDR3 is CSVGTPGANVLTF. The CDR3 bases are TGCAGCGTCGGAACCCCTGGGGCCAACGTCCTGACTTTC.

A single count supports this clonotype. Mismatch with germline at one junction end may stem from a read error. CDR3 coding DNA: TGCGCCAGCAGCTTGTCGGTAGCGGGATTCACAGATACGCGGTATTTT. This encodes CASSLSVAGFTDTRYF. This chain connects TRBV5-1 to TRBJ2-3; 8 nucleotides agree with TRBD2. Germline V CDR1 and CDR2: SGHRS, YFSETQ. The CDR3 contains 16 residues.

This clonotype showed up just a few times. CDR3 sequence: CASSLRDKHTDTQYF. CDR3 coding DNA: TGTGCCAGCAGTTTACGGGACAAACACACAGATACGCAGTATTTT. The chain recombines TRBV28 with TRBJ2-3; weak D call: TRBD1 (6 bases). Germline loops: CDR1 MDHEN, CDR2 SYDVKM. V dropped 2 bases and J dropped 2 bases, with 11 bases sitting between them. CDR3 length: 15 amino acids.

This chain connects TRBV20-1 to TRBJ2-7, with TRBD1 as a possible D gene (5 bases). The CDR3 is made up of 13 amino acids. Germline V gene lookup returns CDR1 DFQATT and CDR2 SNEGSKA (reference sequence). The germline V and J ends were trimmed by 3 bases and 4 bases, with 13 bases remaining between them. In DNA, the CDR3 is TGCAGTGCTAGCGCAGGGAATAGTTACGAGCAGTACTTC. Translating gives CSASAGNSYEQYF.

V and J are TRBV7-2 and TRBJ2-1, with 10 bases fitting TRBD2. The CDR3 runs to 15 residues. The V gene end was trimmed by 5 bases and the J gene end by 3 bases; junction bases not matched to a gene: 4. Germline lookup yields CDR1 SGHTA and CDR2 FQGNSA. The CDR3 protein is CASSVTSGNYNEQFF. CDR3 DNA sequence: TGTGCCAGCAGCGTCACTAGCGGGAACTACAATGAGCAGTTCTTC.

This chain joins TRBV24-1 and TRBJ2-7, with D perhaps TRBD2 (6 bases). TRBJ2-5 explains the end of the DNA better; the J call may be wrong. Per germline, CDR1 KGHDR and CDR2 SFDVKD. This CDR3 region has 12 residues. CDR3: CATSRGTGTQYF. CDR3 bases: TGTGCCACCAGTCGGGGGACTGGGACCCAGTACTTC.

This sequence joins TRBV28 and TRBJ2-7, with D unresolved. Germline-derived CDR1 and CDR2 are MDHEN and SYDVKM. The CDR3 sequence is 14 residues long. V lost 0 bases, J lost 4 bases, and 10 bases lay in between. The CDR3 sequence is CASSLWETLYEQYF. The CDR3 region has the DNA TGTGCCAGCAGTTTATGGGAGACGCTGTACGAGCAGTACTTC.

This sequence joins TRBV6-1 and TRBJ2-5; TRBD2 matches at 11 bases. CDR1 and CDR2 (germline): MNHNS, SASEGT. V lost 6 bases and J lost 11; bases outside the gene matches: 17. The CDR3 is 16 amino acids. The CDR3 sequence is CASRVAGGTQYNEQYF. CDR3 nucleotide sequence: TGTGCCAGCAGGGTAGCGGGAGGGACCCAATACAATGAGCAGTACTTC.

The chain couples TRBV20-1 to TRBJ1-2; 11 nucleotides line up with TRBD1. V dropped 3 bases and J dropped 3; count of bases not matched to a gene: 3. The CDR3 is 14 amino acids. Germline V gene sequence: CDR1 DFQATT, CDR2 SNEGSKA (reference sequence). The CDR3 nucleotides read TGCAGTGCTAGCGGACAGGGGGCGTACTATGGCTACACCTTC. Translation: CSASGQGAYYGYTF.

The chain carries TRBV28 and TRBJ2-7, with D possibly matching TRBD1 (6 bases). CDR1 is MDHEN, CDR2 SYDVKM, per germline. Trimming shortened V by 5 bases and J by 7 bases, and 15 bases separated the two germline ends. This CDR3 spans 13 amino acids. In nucleotides, the CDR3 is TGTGCCAGCAGTCCCGAGACAAGGGGGGAGCAGTACTTC. Residues: CASSPETRGEQYF.

The table lists this clonotype with a few counts. CDR3: CASSSTSGTLPFEQYF. In DNA, the CDR3 is TGTGCCAGCAGTTCGACTAGCGGGACGCTTCCTTTTGAGCAGTACTTC. The chain recombines TRBV12-3 or TRBV12-4 with TRBJ2-7; 11 nucleotides align to TRBD2. The CDR3 spans 16 residues. V was clipped by 4 bases and J by 7 bases; unmatched bases: 12.

V and J are TRBV20-1 and TRBJ2-1, with 7 nucleotides matching TRBD2. CDR3 length: 13 amino acids. With 1 base clipped from V and 10 bases from J, the junction kept 7 bases outside the gene matches. Germline V gene data show CDR1 as DFQATT and CDR2 as SNEGSKA (reference sequence). Written as DNA, the CDR3 is TGCAGTGCTAGAGTGGCGGGAGTACGGGAGCAGTTCTTC. Residues: CSARVAGVREQFF.

J is TRBJ2-2 and V is TRBV4-2; 7 positions match TRBD2. Germline-derived CDR1 and CDR2 are LGHNA and YNFKEQ. The CDR3 covers 16 residues. Trimming cost V 4 bases and J 5 bases; bases outside gene matches: 10. The CDR3 reads CASSPGRLAATGELFF. The CDR3 DNA is TGTGCCAGCAGCCCTGGGCGGCTAGCGGCGACCGGGGAGCTGTTTTTT.

The chain is built from TRBV24-1 and TRBJ2-3; 14 bases are a match to TRBD2. The CDR3 sequence is 16 residues long. V gave up 7 bases and J gave up 4 bases; unmatched junction bases: 6. Germline lookup yields CDR1 KGHDR and CDR2 SFDVKD. CDR3 residues: CATRGTSGSVADTQYF. CDR3 sequence (DNA): TGTGCCACCAGGGGGACTAGCGGGAGCGTTGCAGATACGCAGTATTTT.

V usage is TRBV25-1 and J usage is TRBJ2-1; unclear D gene. Trimming shortened V by 1 base and J by 8 bases, and 6 bases separated the two germline ends. The germline V gene has CDR1 MGHDK and CDR2 SYGVNS. The CDR3 length is 12 residues. DNA for the CDR3: TGTGCCAGCAGTGAATTCTCGCATGAGCAGTTCTTC. Translating gives CASSEFSHEQFF.